The 23 T cell receptor beta chains below all came from one sample that was sequenced in a study of blood T cell repertoires in COVID-19. TCRdb keeps only in-frame clones here, not all; method: immunoSEQ multiplex PCR. The table has fewer than 500,000 clones, roughly nine tenths seen once. The sample consisted of PBMCs or T cells enriched from blood (not recorded which). Source of these receptors: a man aged 25 to 40 who had recovered from COVID-19.

CDR3: CASSLVRGEQFF. The DNA for the CDR3 is TGTGCCAGCAGCTTAGTCCGCGGTGAGCAGTTCTTC. V usage is TRBV11-2 and J usage is TRBJ2-1; D uncertain. The V end lost 1 base, the J end lost 9 bases, and 7 bases lay between the germline ends. CDR1 and CDR2 from the germline V gene are SGHAT and FQNNGV. The CDR3 is made up of 12 amino acids.

The J gene is TRBJ2-7, the V gene TRBV6-5, with 12 positions matching TRBD2. The ends lost 2 bases at V and 7 bases at J; junction bases unmatched: 6. Looked up from germline, CDR1 is MNHEY and CDR2 is SVGAGI. The CDR3 is 15 amino acids. CDR3 sequence reads: CASSYILAGGLEQYF. CDR3 DNA sequence: TGTGCCAGCAGTTACATACTAGCGGGAGGTTTGGAGCAGTACTTC.

The J gene is TRBJ1-1, the V gene TRBV5-1; TRBD1 aligns across 7 bases. The CDR3 contains 13 residues. The trim removed 5 bases at V and 0 bases at J, leaving 1 base unmatched. Germline V gene lookup returns CDR1 SGHRS and CDR2 YFSETQ. CDR3 in amino acids: CASRGQMNTEAFF. DNA of the CDR3: TGCGCCAGCAGGGGACAGATGAACACTGAAGCTTTCTTT.

J is TRBJ2-1 and V is TRBV27; 12 positions agree with TRBD2. CDR1 and CDR2 (germline): MNHEY, SMNVEV (reference sequence). V lost 2 bases, J lost 12 bases, and 8 bases stayed unmatched. The CDR3 runs to 15 residues. The DNA of the CDR3 is TGTGCCAGCAGTTTAACCCGACTAGCGGGAGTTCGGCAGTTCTTC. As protein: CASSLTRLAGVRQFF.

The sample holds a few counts of this clone. This chain connects TRBV4-1 to TRBJ2-1; 11 bases fit TRBD2. This CDR3 spans 16 amino acids. Germline V gives CDR1 MGHRA, CDR2 YSYEKL. With 4 bases clipped from V and 2 bases from J, the junction kept 4 bases outside the gene matches. This chain's CDR3 is CASSPGTSGPYNEQFF. CDR3 in DNA: TGCGCCAGCAGCCCTGGGACTAGCGGTCCCTACAATGAGCAGTTCTTC.

The genes are TRBV7-6 and TRBJ2-5, with 9 bases that match TRBD1. After removal of 3 bases from V and 5 bases from J, the junction contained 7 bases not matched to a gene. Germline V gives CDR1 SGHVS, CDR2 FNYEAQ. The CDR3 runs 15 residues. The DNA for the CDR3 is TGTGCCAGCAGCTTCACAGGGGGCTTGGGGGAGACCCAGTACTTC. This sequence encodes CASSFTGGLGETQYF. Based on the CDR3 plus reference TRBV7-6 and TRBJ2-5, the full variable domain is GAGVSQSPRYKVTKRGQDVALRCDPISGHVSLYWYRQALGQGPEFLTYFNYEAQQDKSGLPNDRFSAERPEGSISTLTIQRTEQRDSAMYRCASSFTGGLGETQYFGPGTRLLVL.

The chain has TRBV3-1 (or the pseudogene TRBV3-2) and TRBJ2-4; 10 nucleotides line up with TRBD2. V lost 0 bases and J lost 9; bases outside the gene matches: 5. CDR1 and CDR2 from the germline V gene are LGHDT and YNNKEL (reference sequence). CDR3 length: 15 amino acids. In DNA form, the CDR3 reads TGTGCCAGCAGCCAAGATCTACTAGCGGGACTCATTCAGTACTTC. Protein sequence: CASSQDLLAGLIQYF.

CDR3 nucleotide sequence: TGTGCCAGCAGCCCGGCCGGGACTAGCGCGTCCTCGGGGGCCCAGTACTTC. Protein: CASSPAGTSASSGAQYF. The V gene is TRBV5-4, the J gene TRBJ2-5, with 10 positions matching TRBD2. Germline V gene sequence: CDR1 SGHNT, CDR2 YYREEE (reference sequence). The CDR3 is made up of 17 amino acids. Trimming at V came to 4 bases and at J to 9 bases, leaving 18 bases not matched to a gene.

The V call is TRBV5-4, the J call TRBJ1-2, with D perhaps TRBD1 (5 bases). The V gene's germline CDR1 is SGHNT and CDR2 YYREEE (reference sequence). The CDR3 runs 13 residues. V lost 2 bases to trimming and J lost 8 bases, with 13 bases between them. The CDR3 DNA reads TGTGCCAGCAGCTTAGGGGAAGCGAGAGGCTACACCTTC. This gives the protein CASSLGEARGYTF.

The gene calls are TRBV19 and TRBJ1-2; TRBD1 aligns across 9 bases. Trimming removed 8 bases from V and 5 bases from J; junction bases left unmatched: 15. The CDR3 loop spans 16 amino acids. Germline CDR1 and CDR2: LNHDA and SQIVND (reference sequence). DNA of the CDR3: TGTGCCAGTCCGCCGGGACAGGGAACAGTAAGGTATGGCTACACCTTC. This encodes CASPPGQGTVRYGYTF.

This rearrangement joins TRBV30 to TRBJ1-5; the D gene is possibly TRBD1 (5 bases). V was clipped by 1 base and J by 5 bases, with 15 bases between them. Germline V CDR1 and CDR2: GTSNPN, SVGIG (reference sequence). This CDR3 is built from 15 residues. This CDR3 reads CAWSGGLYNDQPQHF. The CDR3 nucleotides read TGTGCCTGGAGTGGGGGACTCTATAATGATCAGCCCCAGCATTTT. The full variable domain, with the rest looked up from reference TRBV30 and TRBJ1-5, is SQTIHQWPATLVQPVGSPLSLECTVEGTSNPNLYWYRQAAGRGLQLLFYSVGIGQISSEVPQNLSASRPQDRQFILSSKKLLLSDSGFYLCAWSGGLYNDQPQHFGDGTRLSIL.

The chain employs TRBV23-1 and TRBJ1-5; the D is unclear. TRBV23-1 is an ORF for which the function is uncertain. The CDR3 sequence is 15 residues long. The germline V and J ends were trimmed by 2 bases and 0 bases, with 8 bases remaining between them. The CDR3 DNA sequence: TGCGCCAGCAGTCAAGAACCCTATAGCAATCAGCCCCAGCATTTT. The encoded protein is CASSQEPYSNQPQHF.

This rearrangement joins TRBV19 to TRBJ1-1; D might be TRBD1 (6 bases). This CDR3 spans 17 amino acids. The V gene lost 5 bases and the J gene lost 6 bases, with 25 bases spanning the gap. Germline CDR1 reads LNHDA; CDR2 reads SQIVND (reference sequence). The CDR3, as DNA: TGTGCCAGTAGTGGGGGGGCCCCGGACGGGGTGCTTCCTGAAGCTTTCTTT. Its translation is CASSGGAPDGVLPEAFF.

About this clone itself: The same CDR3 also results from other DNA sequences found in this sample. CDR3 loop: CASSSYNEQFF. For the CDR3, the DNA is TGTGCTTCTAGCTCCTACAATGAGCAGTTCTTC. V and J are TRBV12-3 or TRBV12-4 and TRBJ2-1; D unclear. The CDR3 has 11 residues.

The rearrangement uses TRBV28 and TRBJ2-7; D is unresolved. V lost 6 bases, J lost 6 bases, and 12 bases lay in between. The germline CDR1 and CDR2 sequences are MDHEN and SYDVKM. The CDR3 has 12 residues. CDR3 sequence (DNA): TGTGCCAGCAGCCGAGTTGATTCCGAGCAGTACTTC. It codes for CASSRVDSEQYF.

The CDR3 sequence is CASSLGESVVAGYTF. CDR3 nucleotides: TGCGCCAGCAGCTTGGGAGAGTCGGTGGTTGCCGGCTACACCTTC. This chain uses TRBV5-1 with TRBJ1-2; D not certain. The CDR3 runs to 15 residues. V was pared by 0 bases and J by 8 bases, with 17 bases between. Looked up from germline, CDR1 is SGHRS and CDR2 is YFSETQ.

The chain couples TRBV10-3 to TRBJ2-3; 16 bases line up with TRBD2. The CDR3 totals 17 residues. Germline values: CDR1 ENHRY, CDR2 SYGVKD. After removal of 7 bases from V and 1 base from J, the junction contained 5 bases not matched to a gene. CDR3 in DNA: TGTGCCATCACTCCGGGACTAGCGGGGGGGGGCACAGATACGCAGTATTTT. Translated: CAITPGLAGGGTDTQYF.

The chain recombines TRBV6-5 with TRBJ2-2; tentatively, D is TRBD2 (6 bases). V was trimmed by 10 bases and J by 3 bases, leaving 15 bases between them. CDR1 is MNHEY and CDR2 is SVGAGI in the germline V gene. This CDR3 contains 14 residues. The CDR3 loop is CATLRLAHTGELFF. The CDR3 nucleotides read TGTGCCACCCTCCGGCTAGCGCACACCGGGGAGCTGTTTTTT.

The chain carries TRBV13 and TRBJ2-1, with TRBD2 identical over 7 bases. The J segment lost 3 bases and the V segment lost 2 bases, leaving 4 bases of the junction unmatched. Germline V gene lookup returns CDR1 PRHDT and CDR2 FYEKMQ (reference sequence). The CDR3 length is 15 residues. The CDR3 DNA reads as TGTGCCAGCAGCTTATTGCGGGAGTACTACAATGAGCAGTTCTTC. Protein sequence: CASSLLREYYNEQFF.

The chain uses TRBV19 and TRBJ2-1; 7 bases line up with TRBD2. This CDR3 comprises 14 residues. V dropped 4 bases and J dropped 0; count of bases not matched to a gene: 0. CDR1 and CDR2 from the germline V gene are LNHDA and SQIVND (reference sequence). Here the CDR3 reads CASSSGSSYNEQFF. DNA for the CDR3: TGTGCCAGTAGTAGCGGGAGCTCCTACAATGAGCAGTTCTTC.

This clone was counted between two and nine times. This chain links TRBV28 with TRBJ2-7; 9 nucleotides agree with TRBD1. The CDR3 covers 17 residues. Germline CDR1 reads MDHEN; CDR2 reads SYDVKM. V dropped 1 base and J dropped 2; count of bases not matched to a gene: 9. CDR3 coding DNA: TGTGCCAGCAGTTTATCAGCCGGGACAGGGCTTGCCTACGAGCAGTACTTC. This sequence encodes CASSLSAGTGLAYEQYF.

The chain's CDR3 is CASSPQGGENHGYGYTF. For the CDR3, the DNA is TGTGCCAGCTCACCACAAGGGGGCGAGAACCACGGCTATGGCTACACCTTC. J is TRBJ1-2 and V is TRBV18; 7 nucleotides match TRBD1. Germline CDR1 is KGHSH and CDR2 is LQKENI. The CDR3 runs to 17 residues. Trimming at V came to 1 base and at J to 4 bases, leaving 12 bases not matched to a gene.

The chain carries TRBV5-5 and TRBJ2-7; possible D gene TRBD1, 6 bases. The CDR3 loop spans 14 amino acids. From germline, CDR1 is SGHKS and CDR2 YYEKEE (reference sequence). V was shortened by 2 bases and J by 7 bases, with 16 bases between the two germline ends. As DNA, the CDR3 is TGTGCCAGCAGCTTTGGGACACTGACTGGGGAGCAGTACTTC. This translates into CASSFGTLTGEQYF.